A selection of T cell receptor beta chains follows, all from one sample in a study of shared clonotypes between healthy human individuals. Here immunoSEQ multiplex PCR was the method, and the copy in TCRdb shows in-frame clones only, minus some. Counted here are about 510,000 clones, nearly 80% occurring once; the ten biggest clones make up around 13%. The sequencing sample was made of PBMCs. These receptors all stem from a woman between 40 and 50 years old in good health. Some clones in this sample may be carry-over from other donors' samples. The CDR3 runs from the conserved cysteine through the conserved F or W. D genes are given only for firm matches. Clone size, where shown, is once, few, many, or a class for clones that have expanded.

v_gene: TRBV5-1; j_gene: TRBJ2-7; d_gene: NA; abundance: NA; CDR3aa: CASSATGFGYEQYF; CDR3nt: TGCGCCAGCAGCGCGACTGGGTTTGGCTACGAGCAGTACTTC
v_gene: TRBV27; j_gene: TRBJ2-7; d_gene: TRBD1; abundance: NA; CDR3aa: CASSPRQGSYEQYF; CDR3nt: TGTGCCAGCAGTCCCCGACAGGGTTCCTACGAGCAGTACTTC
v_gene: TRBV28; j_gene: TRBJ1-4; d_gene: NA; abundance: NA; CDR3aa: CASSYPGGEKEKLFF; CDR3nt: TGTGCCAGCAGTTATCCTGGGGGGGAGAAGGAAAAACTGTTTTTT
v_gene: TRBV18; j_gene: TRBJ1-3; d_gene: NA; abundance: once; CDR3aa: CASSPPNRVGNTIYF; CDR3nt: TGTGCCAGCTCACCACCAAACAGGGTCGGAAACACCATATATTTT
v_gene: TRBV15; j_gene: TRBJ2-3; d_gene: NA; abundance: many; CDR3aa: CATSRVGTPTDTQYF; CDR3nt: TGTGCCACCAGCAGAGTTGGGACCCCCACAGATACGCAGTATTTT
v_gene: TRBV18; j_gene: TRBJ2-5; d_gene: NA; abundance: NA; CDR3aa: CASSQDGAKETQYF; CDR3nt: TGTGCCAGCTCACAAGACGGCGCAAAAGAGACCCAGTACTTC
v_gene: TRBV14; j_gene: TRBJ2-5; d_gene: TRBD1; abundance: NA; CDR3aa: CASGQRAGGETQYF; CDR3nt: TGTGCCAGCGGCCAACGCGCAGGGGGAGAGACCCAGTACTTC
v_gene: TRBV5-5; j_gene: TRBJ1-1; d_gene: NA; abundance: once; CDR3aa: CASSYLREAFF; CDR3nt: TGTGCCAGCAGCTATCTCAGGGAAGCTTTCTTT
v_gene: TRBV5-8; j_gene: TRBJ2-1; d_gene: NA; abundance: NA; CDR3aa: CASSFLGNRLYNEQFF; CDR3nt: TGTGCCAGCAGCTTCCTGGGGAACAGGCTTTACAATGAGCAGTTCTTC
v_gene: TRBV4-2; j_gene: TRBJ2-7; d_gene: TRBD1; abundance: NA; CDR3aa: CASSQERTGVPYEQYF; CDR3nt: TGTGCCAGCAGCCAAGAGAGAACAGGGGTTCCCTACGAGCAGTACTTC
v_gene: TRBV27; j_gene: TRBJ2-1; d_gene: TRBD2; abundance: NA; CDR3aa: CASSRLAGVFNEQFF; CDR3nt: TGTGCCAGCAGTCGACTAGCGGGAGTTTTCAATGAGCAGTTCTTC
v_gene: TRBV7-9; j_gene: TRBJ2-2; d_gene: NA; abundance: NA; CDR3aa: CASSPVGAGYTGELFF; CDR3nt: TGTGCCAGCAGCCCTGTGGGGGCAGGATACACCGGGGAGCTGTTTTTT
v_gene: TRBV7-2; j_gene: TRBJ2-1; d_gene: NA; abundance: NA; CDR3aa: CASSLRAPYNEQFF; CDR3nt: TGTGCCAGCAGCCTGAGAGCACCCTACAATGAGCAGTTCTTC
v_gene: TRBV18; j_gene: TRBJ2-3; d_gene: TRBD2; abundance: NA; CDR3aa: CASSPPGGRTDTQYF; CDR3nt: TGTGCCAGCTCACCACCGGGCGGGAGGACAGATACGCAGTATTTT
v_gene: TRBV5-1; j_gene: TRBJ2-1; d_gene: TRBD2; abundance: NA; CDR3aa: CASSPTTSGYNEQFF; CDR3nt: TGCGCCAGCAGCCCGACGACTAGCGGTTACAATGAGCAGTTCTTC
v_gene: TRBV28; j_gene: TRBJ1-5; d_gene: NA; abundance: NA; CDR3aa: CASSLGRHSNQPRHF; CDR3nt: TGTGCCAGCAGTTTAGGACGGCATAGCAATCAGCCCCGGCATTTT
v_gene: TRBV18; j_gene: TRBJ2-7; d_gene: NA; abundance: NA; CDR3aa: CASSPSVTRGVEQYF; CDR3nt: TGTGCCAGCTCACCGTCCGTGACAAGAGGCGTCGAGCAGTACTTC
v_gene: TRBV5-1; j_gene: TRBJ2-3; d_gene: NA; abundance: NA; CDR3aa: CASSSGPGLADTQYF; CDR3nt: TGCGCCAGCAGCTCCGGCCCGGGGCTAGCAGATACGCAGTATTTT
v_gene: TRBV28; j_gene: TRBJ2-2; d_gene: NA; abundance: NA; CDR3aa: CASSPPGQTGTGELFF; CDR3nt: TGTGCCAGCAGTCCTCCGGGGCAAACGGGGACCGGGGAGCTGTTTTTT
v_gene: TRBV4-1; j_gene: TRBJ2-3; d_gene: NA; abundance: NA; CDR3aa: CASSQGGGDWTDTQYF; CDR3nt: TGCGCCAGCAGCCAAGGTGGCGGGGATTGGACAGATACGCAGTATTTT
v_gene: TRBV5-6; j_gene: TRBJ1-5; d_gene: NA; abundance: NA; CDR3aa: CASSYGTASNQPQHF; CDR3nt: TGTGCCAGCAGCTACGGGACGGCTAGCAATCAGCCCCAGCATTTT
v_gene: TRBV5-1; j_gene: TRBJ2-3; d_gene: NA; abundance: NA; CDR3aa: CASSSDSATDTQYF; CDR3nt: TGCGCCAGCAGCTCGGATTCCGCCACAGATACGCAGTATTTT
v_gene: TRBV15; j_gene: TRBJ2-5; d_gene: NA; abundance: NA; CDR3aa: CATSPEGSGPYQETQYF; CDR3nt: TGTGCCACCAGCCCCGAGGGTTCGGGACCTTACCAAGAGACCCAGTACTTC
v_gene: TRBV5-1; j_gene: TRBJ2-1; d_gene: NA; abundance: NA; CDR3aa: CASSYGDAEQFF; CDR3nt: TGCGCCAGCAGCTATGGCGACGCTGAGCAGTTCTTC
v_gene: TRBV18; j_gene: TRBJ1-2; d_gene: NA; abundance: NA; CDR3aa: CASSPGSYNSYGYTF; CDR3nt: TGTGCCAGCTCACCTGGCAGCTATAACTCCTATGGCTACACCTTC
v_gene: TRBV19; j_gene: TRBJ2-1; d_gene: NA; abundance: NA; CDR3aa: CASSIGWRLNNEQFF; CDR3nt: TGTGCCAGTAGTATAGGTTGGCGACTCAACAATGAGCAGTTCTTC
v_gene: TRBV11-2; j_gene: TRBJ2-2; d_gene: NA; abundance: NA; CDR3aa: CASSLRDGELFF; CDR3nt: TGTGCCAGCAGCTTAAGAGACGGGGAGCTGTTTTTT
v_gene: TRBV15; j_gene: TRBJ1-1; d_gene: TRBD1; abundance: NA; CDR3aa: CATSGGGGVNTEAFF; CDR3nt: TGTGCCACCAGCGGCGGAGGGGGCGTGAACACTGAAGCTTTCTTT
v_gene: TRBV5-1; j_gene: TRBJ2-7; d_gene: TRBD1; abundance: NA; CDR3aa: CASSRVTGVGSYEQYF; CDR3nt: TGCGCCAGCAGCCGAGTCACAGGGGTGGGGTCCTACGAGCAGTACTTC
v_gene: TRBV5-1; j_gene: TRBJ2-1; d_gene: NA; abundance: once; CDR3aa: CASSLALGGDRSYNEQFF; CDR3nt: TGCGCCAGCAGCTTGGCCCTGGGGGGAGACAGATCCTACAATGAGCAGTTCTTC
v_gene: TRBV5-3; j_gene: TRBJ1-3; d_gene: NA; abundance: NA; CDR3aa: CARSLTDSGNTIYF; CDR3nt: TGTGCCAGAAGCTTGACGGATTCAGGAAACACCATATATTTT
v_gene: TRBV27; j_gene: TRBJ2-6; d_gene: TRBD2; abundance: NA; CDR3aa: CASRPRTPGLAGARVSGANVLTF; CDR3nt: TGTGCCAGCAGACCACGAACTCCGGGACTAGCGGGAGCCCGCGTCTCTGGGGCCAACGTCCTGACTTTC
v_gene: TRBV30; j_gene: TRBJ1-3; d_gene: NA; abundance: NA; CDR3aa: CAWSEGGGNTIYF; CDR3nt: TGTGCCTGGAGTGAAGGGGGTGGAAACACCATATATTTT
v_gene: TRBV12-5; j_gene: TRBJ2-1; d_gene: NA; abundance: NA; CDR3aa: CASGLVPGLATYNEQFF; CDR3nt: TGTGCTAGTGGTTTGGTCCCGGGGCTAGCTACCTACAATGAGCAGTTCTTC
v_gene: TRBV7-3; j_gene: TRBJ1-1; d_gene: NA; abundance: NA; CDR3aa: CASSLAPNTEAFF; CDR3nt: TGTGCCAGCAGCTTAGCCCCGAACACTGAAGCTTTCTTT
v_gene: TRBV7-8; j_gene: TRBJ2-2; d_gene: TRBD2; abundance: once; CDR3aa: CASSLVGLAGTGELFF; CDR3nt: TGTGCCAGCAGCTTAGTAGGACTAGCGGGCACCGGGGAGCTGTTTTTT
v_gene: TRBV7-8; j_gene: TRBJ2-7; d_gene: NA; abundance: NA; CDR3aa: CASSLTYEQYF; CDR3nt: TGTGCCAGCAGCTTGACCTACGAGCAGTACTTC
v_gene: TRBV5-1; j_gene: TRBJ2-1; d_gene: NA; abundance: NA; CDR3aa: CASSLNPGSSYNEQFF; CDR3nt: TGCGCCAGCAGCTTGAATCCAGGTAGCTCCTACAATGAGCAGTTCTTC
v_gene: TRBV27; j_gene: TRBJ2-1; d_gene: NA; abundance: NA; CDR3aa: CAGSLGLDYNEQFF; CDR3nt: TGTGCCGGCAGTCTAGGACTTGATTACAATGAGCAGTTCTTC
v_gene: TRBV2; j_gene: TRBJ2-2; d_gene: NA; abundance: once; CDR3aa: CASSGTTITGELFF; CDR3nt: TGTGCCAGCAGTGGGACTACCATCACCGGGGAGCTGTTTTTT
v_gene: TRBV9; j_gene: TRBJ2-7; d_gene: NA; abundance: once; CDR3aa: CASSVGGNSYEQYF; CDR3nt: TGTGCCAGCAGCGTAGGAGGCAATTCCTACGAGCAGTACTTC
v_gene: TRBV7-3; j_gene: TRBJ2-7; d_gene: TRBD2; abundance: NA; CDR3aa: CASSVGSGSPEQYF; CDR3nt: TGTGCCAGCTCTGTCGGTAGCGGGAGTCCCGAGCAGTACTTC
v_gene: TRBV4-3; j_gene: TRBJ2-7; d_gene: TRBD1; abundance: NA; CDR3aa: CASSQDKVDRGSHEQYF; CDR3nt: TGCGCCAGCAGCCAAGATAAAGTGGACAGGGGTTCCCACGAGCAGTACTTC
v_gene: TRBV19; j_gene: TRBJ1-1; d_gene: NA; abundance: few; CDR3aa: CASFRGNTEAFF; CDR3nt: TGTGCCAGTTTTCGAGGGAACACTGAAGCTTTCTTT
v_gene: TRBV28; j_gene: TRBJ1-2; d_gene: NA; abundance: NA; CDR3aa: CASSDLRGYTF; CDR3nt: TGTGCCAGCAGTGATCTTCGAGGCTACACCTTC
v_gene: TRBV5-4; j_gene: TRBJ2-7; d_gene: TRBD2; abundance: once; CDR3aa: CASSRGLAGGPHEQYF; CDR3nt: TGTGCCAGCAGCAGGGGACTAGCGGGAGGGCCCCACGAGCAGTACTTC
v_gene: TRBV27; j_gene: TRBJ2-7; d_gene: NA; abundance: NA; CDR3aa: CASSLWGVGASDYEQYF; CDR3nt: TGTGCCAGCAGTTTATGGGGTGTGGGGGCTTCCGACTACGAGCAGTACTTC
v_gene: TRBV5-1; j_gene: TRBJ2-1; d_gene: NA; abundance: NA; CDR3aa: CASSFVRDNEQFF; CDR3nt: TGCGCCAGCAGCTTCGTCCGGGACAATGAGCAGTTCTTC
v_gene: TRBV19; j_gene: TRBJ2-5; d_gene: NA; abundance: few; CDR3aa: CASSVSDHPSRETQYF; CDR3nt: TGTGCCAGTAGCGTATCGGACCACCCTTCTCGGGAGACCCAGTACTTC
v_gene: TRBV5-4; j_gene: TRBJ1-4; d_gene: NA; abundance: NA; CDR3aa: CASSFTLGHSPRDEKLFF; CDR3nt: TGTGCCAGCAGCTTTACTCTCGGACACTCCCCTCGGGATGAAAAACTGTTTTTT
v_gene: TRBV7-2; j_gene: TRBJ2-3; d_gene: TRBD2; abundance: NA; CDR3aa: CASIPSGRATDTQYF; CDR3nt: TGTGCCAGCATCCCTAGCGGGAGGGCAACAGATACGCAGTATTTT
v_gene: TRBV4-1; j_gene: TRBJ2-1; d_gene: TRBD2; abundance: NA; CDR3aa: CASSQDGTSGRDEQFF; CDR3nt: TGCGCCAGCAGCCAAGACGGGACTAGCGGGAGGGATGAGCAGTTCTTC
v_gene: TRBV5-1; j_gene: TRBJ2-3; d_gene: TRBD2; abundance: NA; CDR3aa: CASSLRLAGTSADTQYF; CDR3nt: TGCGCCAGCAGCCTTCGACTAGCGGGAACCTCGGCAGATACGCAGTATTTT
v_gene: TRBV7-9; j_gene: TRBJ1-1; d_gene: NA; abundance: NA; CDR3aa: CASSLSYNTEAFF; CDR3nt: TGTGCCAGCAGCTTAAGCTATAACACTGAAGCTTTCTTT